A single sample is the source of the 12 T cell receptor beta chains below, sequenced in a study of blood T cell repertoires in COVID-19. TCRdb's copy holds only in-frame clones and misses some; the assay was immunoSEQ multiplex PCR. There are 350,000 or so clones in the sample; roughly nine tenths occur only once, and 15% to 20% lies in the top ten. Sequenced input: PBMCs or T cells enriched from blood (not recorded which). The receptors come from a woman in her 30s who had recovered from COVID-19.

The rearrangement links TRBV28 to TRBJ1-4; 7 bases line up with TRBD1. The V gene's germline CDR1 is MDHEN and CDR2 SYDVKM. The CDR3 is 15 amino acids. Unmatched junction bases numbered 8, after V lost 5 bases and J lost 5 bases. The CDR3, as DNA: TGTGCCAGCAGTGACCCGGGACAGCCAAATGAAAAACTGTTTTTT. Translating gives CASSDPGQPNEKLFF.

V gene TRBV12-3 or TRBV12-4 combines with J gene TRBJ2-5; unclear D gene. The CDR3 runs to 13 residues. Trimming left V 7 bases short and J 5 bases short, with 14 bases between. The CDR3 DNA reads TGTGCCAGCACTTTTCCGAGCGCCGAGACCCAGTACTTC. The encoded protein is CASTFPSAETQYF.

The rearrangement links TRBV29-1 to TRBJ2-3, with 8 bases fitting TRBD1. This CDR3 is 13 amino acids long. The germline V gene has CDR1 SQVTM and CDR2 ANQGSEA. V lost 4 bases to trimming and J lost 4 bases; unmatched junction nucleotides: 4. The CDR3 is CSVVQGASDTQYF. In nucleotides, the CDR3 is TGCAGCGTTGTTCAGGGGGCCTCAGATACGCAGTATTTT.

The gene calls are TRBV28 and TRBJ2-7; 11 positions match TRBD1. The germline V gene encodes CDR1 MDHEN and CDR2 SYDVKM. The CDR3 loop spans 17 amino acids. Unmatched junction bases numbered 10, after V lost 3 bases and J lost 3 bases. The CDR3 DNA reads TGTGCCAGCAGTTTGCCCCCTCCGGGACAGGGGGACTACGAGCAGTACTTC. This translates into CASSLPPPGQGDYEQYF.

DNA of the CDR3: TGCGCCAGCCGACGGGGACCGGGACAGGGGGATGAAAAACTGTTTTTT. Its protein product is CASRRGPGQGDEKLFF. The chain links TRBV4-1 to TRBJ1-4; 11 nucleotides match TRBD1. Looked up from germline, CDR1 is MGHRA and CDR2 is YSYEKL. The length of the CDR3 is 16 residues. Trimming cost V 8 bases and J 6 bases; bases outside gene matches: 11.

The chain couples TRBV4-1 to TRBJ1-5, with 7 bases lining up with TRBD1. CDR1 is MGHRA and CDR2 is YSYEKL in the germline V gene. The CDR3 is 14 amino acids. The J segment lost 3 bases and the V segment lost 4 bases, leaving 3 bases of the junction unmatched. This chain's CDR3 is CASSPGGINQPQHF. CDR3 DNA sequence: TGCGCCAGCAGCCCAGGGGGAATCAATCAGCCCCAGCATTTT.

The chain employs TRBV5-1 and TRBJ1-1; tentatively, D is TRBD1 (5 bases). The germline CDR1 and CDR2 sequences are SGHRS and YFSETQ. Trimming took 4 bases from V and 4 from J, leaving 14 bases between them. There are 14 residues in the CDR3. The CDR3 sequence is CASSPRDFATEAFF. The CDR3 DNA sequence: TGCGCCAGCAGCCCCCGGGACTTCGCCACTGAAGCTTTCTTT.

The V call is TRBV3-1 (or the pseudogene TRBV3-2), the J call TRBJ2-7; 8 nucleotides agree with TRBD1. CDR1 is LGHDT, CDR2 YNNKEL, per germline (reference sequence). The CDR3 totals 15 residues. With V trimmed by 4 bases and J by 4 bases, 9 bases remained unmatched. Written as DNA, the CDR3 is TGTGCCAGCAGCCGGAACCGGGACAGGCCGTACGAGCAGTACTTC. As protein: CASSRNRDRPYEQYF.

The chain couples TRBV7-2 to TRBJ2-3; D might be TRBD2 (5 bases). The germline V gene encodes CDR1 SGHTA and CDR2 FQGNSA. The CDR3 is 17 amino acids. Trimming left V 6 bases short and J 6 bases short, with 25 bases between. Here the CDR3 DNA reads TGTGCCAGCAGACGGGAAAACCCCACAACACTCACGGATACGCAGTATTTT. It yields the protein CASRRENPTTLTDTQYF.

V is TRBV7-6 and J is TRBJ2-5, with 8 bases identical to TRBD2. The length of the CDR3 is 15 residues. The ends lost 7 bases at V and 5 bases at J; junction bases unmatched: 12. CDR1 is SGHVS, CDR2 FNYEAQ, per germline. The CDR3 nucleotides read TGTGCCAGCACCCTTGAGCGGGGGCATGATGAGACCCAGTACTTC. This sequence encodes CASTLERGHDETQYF.

The CDR3 DNA reads as TGTGCCAGCAGCACAACGGGACAAAATGGCTACACCTTC. Its translation is CASSTTGQNGYTF. The chain combines TRBV3-1 (or the pseudogene TRBV3-2) with TRBJ1-2, with TRBD1 as a possible D gene (6 bases). V lost 5 bases, J lost 6 bases, and 13 bases lay in between. Germline CDR1 reads LGHDT; CDR2 reads YNNKEL (reference sequence). CDR3 length: 13 residues.

The rearrangement joins TRBV10-3 to TRBJ2-2, with 8 bases that match TRBD1. Germline V lookup: CDR1 ENHRY, CDR2 SYGVKD. The CDR3 is 14 residues long. Germline trimming cut 10 bases from V and 1 base from J; bases unmatched to any gene: 5. CDR3 sequence: CATTGTGNTGELFF. As DNA, the CDR3 is TGTGCCACGACCGGGACAGGGAACACCGGGGAGCTGTTTTTT.